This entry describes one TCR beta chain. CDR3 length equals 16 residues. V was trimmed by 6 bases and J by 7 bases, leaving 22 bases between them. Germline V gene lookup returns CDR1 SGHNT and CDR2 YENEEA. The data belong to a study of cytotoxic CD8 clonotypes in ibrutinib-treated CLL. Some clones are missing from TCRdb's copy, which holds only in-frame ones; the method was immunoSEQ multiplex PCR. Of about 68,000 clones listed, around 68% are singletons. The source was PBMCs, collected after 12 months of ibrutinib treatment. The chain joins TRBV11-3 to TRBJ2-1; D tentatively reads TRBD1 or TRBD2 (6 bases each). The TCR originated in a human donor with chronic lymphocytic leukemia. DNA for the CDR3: TGTGCCAGCAGTCTGACCCCGGGGGCCGTGGGGAATGAGCAGTTCTTC. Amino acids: CASSLTPGAVGNEQFF.